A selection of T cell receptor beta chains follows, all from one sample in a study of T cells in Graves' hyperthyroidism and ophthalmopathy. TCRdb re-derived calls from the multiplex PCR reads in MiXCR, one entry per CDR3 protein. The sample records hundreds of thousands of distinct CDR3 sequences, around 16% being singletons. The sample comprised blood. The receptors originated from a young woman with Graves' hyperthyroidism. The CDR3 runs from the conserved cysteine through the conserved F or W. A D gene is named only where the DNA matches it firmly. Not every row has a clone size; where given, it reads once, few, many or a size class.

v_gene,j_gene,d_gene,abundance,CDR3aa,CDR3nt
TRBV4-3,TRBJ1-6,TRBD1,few,CASSQATQGAGNSPLHF,TGCGCCAGCAGCCAGGCGACACAGGGGGCGGGTAATTCACCCCTCCACTTT
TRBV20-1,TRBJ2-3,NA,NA,CSEPRGGWDTQYF,TGCAGTGAGCCTAGAGGCGGGTGGGATACGCAGTATTTT
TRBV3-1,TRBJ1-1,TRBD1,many,CASSHGTGNPNTEAFF,TGTGCCAGCAGCCACGGGACAGGGAACCCGAACACTGAAGCTTTCTTT
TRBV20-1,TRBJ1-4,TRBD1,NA,CSAHRGEWEKLFF,TGCAGTGCCCACAGGGGGGAGTGGGAAAAACTGTTTTTT
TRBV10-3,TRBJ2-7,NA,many,CAISENRWNSYEQYF,TGTGCCATCAGTGAGAACAGGTGGAACTCCTACGAGCAGTACTTC
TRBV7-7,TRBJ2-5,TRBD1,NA,CASSLGTGVQETQYF,TGTGCTAGCAGCTTAGGGACAGGGGTCCAAGAGACCCAGTACTTC
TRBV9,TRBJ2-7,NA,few,CASSVGSDYEQYF,TGTGCCAGCAGCGTAGGTAGTGACTACGAGCAGTACTTC
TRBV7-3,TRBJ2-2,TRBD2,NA,CATRSGGLTGELFF,TGTGCCACCCGTAGCGGGGGGTTAACCGGGGAGCTGTTTTTT
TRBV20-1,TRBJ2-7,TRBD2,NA,CSAEGRGMTYEQYF,TGCAGTGCGGAGGGGCGGGGGATGACCTACGAGCAGTACTTC
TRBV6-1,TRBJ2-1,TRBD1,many,CASRMGQVSNEQFF,TGTGCCAGCAGAATGGGACAGGTTAGCAATGAGCAGTTCTTC
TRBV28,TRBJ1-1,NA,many,CASSTVRWGLSTEAFF,TGTGCCAGCAGTACAGTTAGGTGGGGGCTGAGCACTGAAGCTTTCTTT
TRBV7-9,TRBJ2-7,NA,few,CASSPTTTAADYEQYF,TGTGCCAGCAGCCCAACCACAACAGCAGCAGACTACGAGCAGTACTTC
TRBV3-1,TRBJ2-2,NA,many,CAVEQGTGELFF,TGTGCCGTAGAACAGGGCACCGGGGAGCTGTTTTTT
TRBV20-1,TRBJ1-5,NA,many,CSSRGRENQPQHF,TGCAGCTCCAGGGGAAGGGAGAATCAGCCCCAGCATTTT
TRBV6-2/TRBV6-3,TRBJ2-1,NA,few,CASSYSEGGSYNEQFF,TGTGCCAGCAGTTACTCGGAAGGGGGTTCCTACAATGAGCAGTTCTTC
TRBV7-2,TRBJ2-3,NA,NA,CASSLGSASADTQYF,TGTGCCAGCAGCTTAGGCAGTGCTAGCGCAGATACGCAGTATTTT
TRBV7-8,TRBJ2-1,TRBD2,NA,CASSPLAGSYNEQFF,TGTGCCAGCAGCCCCTTAGCGGGCTCCTACAATGAGCAGTTCTTC
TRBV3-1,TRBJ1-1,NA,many,CASSSPGDPEAFF,TGTGCCAGCAGCTCCCCAGGGGATCCAGAAGCTTTCTTT
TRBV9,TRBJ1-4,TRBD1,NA,CASSVGDRAHEKLFF,TGTGCCAGCAGCGTAGGGGACAGGGCCCATGAAAAACTGTTTTTT
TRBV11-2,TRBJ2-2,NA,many,CASSLWSRTNTGELFF,TGTGCCAGCAGCTTATGGTCCAGGACGAACACCGGGGAGCTGTTTTTT
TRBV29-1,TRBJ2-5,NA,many,CSVEPGLQETQYF,TGCAGCGTTGAGCCGGGACTCCAAGAGACCCAGTACTTC
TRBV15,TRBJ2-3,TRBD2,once,CATSPSAGVTDTQYF,TGTGCCACCAGCCCTTCAGCGGGAGTGACAGATACGCAGTATTTT
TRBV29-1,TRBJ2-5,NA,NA,CSESDSLKETQYF,TGCAGCGAATCGGACTCACTTAAAGAGACCCAGTACTTC
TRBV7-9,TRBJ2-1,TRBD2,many,CASSPWGLAGHNEQFF,TGTGCCAGCAGCCCTTGGGGACTAGCGGGCCACAATGAGCAGTTCTTC
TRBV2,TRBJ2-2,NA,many,CASSELGVAGELFF,TGTGCCAGCAGTGAACTGGGGGTCGCCGGGGAGCTGTTTTTT
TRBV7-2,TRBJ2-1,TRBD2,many,CASSLAPTSEHEQFF,TGTGCCAGCAGCTTAGCTCCGACTAGCGAACATGAGCAGTTCTTC
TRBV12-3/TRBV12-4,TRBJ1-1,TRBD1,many,CASSPTGGRVAFF,TGTGCCAGCAGCCCGACAGGGGGCAGGGTAGCTTTCTTT